This entry lists 4 T cell receptor beta chains sequenced from one sample in a study of shared clonotypes between healthy human individuals. The table came from immunoSEQ multiplex PCR; TCRdb's copy has only in-frame clones and leaves some out. Among more than 2,000,000 clones listed, around 94% were seen once. Sequencing was done on a sample of naive CD4+ T cells sorted from blood. Subset of the sample: CD45RA+ positively selected. These receptors all stem from a man between 18 and 35 years old in good health.

CDR3 DNA sequence: TGTGCCAGTAGTATAGATGGGCCCTATGGCTACACCTTC. It encodes CASSIDGPYGYTF. V is TRBV19 and J is TRBJ1-2, with no clear D. Germline assignment: CDR1 LNHDA and CDR2 SQIVND (reference sequence). With 0 bases removed from V and 4 bases from J, the gap between germline ends came to 6 bases. The CDR3 sequence is 13 residues long.

V gene TRBV9 combines with J gene TRBJ1-1; 9 bases agree with TRBD1. The V gene's germline CDR1 is SGDLS and CDR2 YYNGEE. The CDR3 has 16 residues. V gave up 3 bases and J gave up 6 bases; unmatched junction bases: 12. DNA for the CDR3: TGTGCCAGCAGCGACGCACAGGGGGCGAGAATCTCTGAAGCTTTCTTT. Translating it yields CASSDAQGARISEAFF.

The chain joins TRBV9 to TRBJ2-1, with a tentative D call TRBD2 (6 bases). CDR1 and CDR2 from the germline V gene are SGDLS and YYNGEE. V was pared by 0 bases and J by 0 bases, with 13 bases between. CDR3 length equals 17 residues. The CDR3 DNA reads as TGTGCCAGCAGCGTAGTTGGTGCGGGAAGCTCCTACAATGAGCAGTTCTTC. It encodes CASSVVGAGSSYNEQFF.

V is TRBV5-1 and J is TRBJ2-3, with 10 bases matching TRBD1. J gave up 3 bases and V 3 bases, and 10 bases lay outside the gene matches. Germline lookup yields CDR1 SGHRS and CDR2 YFSETQ. The length of the CDR3 is 17 residues. In nucleotides, the CDR3 is TGCGCCAGCAGCTGGGAAAGACAGGGGGCAGCAACAGATACGCAGTATTTT. Encoded protein: CASSWERQGAATDTQYF.